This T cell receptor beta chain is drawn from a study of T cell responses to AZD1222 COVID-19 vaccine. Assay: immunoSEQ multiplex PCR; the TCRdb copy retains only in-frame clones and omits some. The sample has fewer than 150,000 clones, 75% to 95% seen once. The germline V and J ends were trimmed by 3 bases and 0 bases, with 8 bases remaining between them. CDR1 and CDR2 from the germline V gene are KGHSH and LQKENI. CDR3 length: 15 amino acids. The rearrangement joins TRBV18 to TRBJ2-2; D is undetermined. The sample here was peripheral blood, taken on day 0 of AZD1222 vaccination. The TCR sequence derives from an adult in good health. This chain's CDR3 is CASSPSGANTGELFF. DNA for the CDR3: TGTGCCAGCTCACCTTCGGGCGCGAACACCGGGGAGCTGTTTTTT.